These 20 T cell receptor beta chains originate from one sample sequenced in a study of cytomegalovirus exposure and HLA in healthy donors. Assay used: immunoSEQ multiplex PCR; TCRdb lists only in-frame clones, some missing. Of 300,000 to 350,000 clones in the sample, nearly 90% were seen once. Specimen: PBMCs. The receptor set was obtained from a man aged 25-45 years in good health and CMV-seronegative.

The V and J genes are TRBV11-3 and TRBJ2-7, with TRBD2 as a possible D gene (6 bases). Germline assignment: CDR1 SGHNT and CDR2 YENEEA. CDR3 length: 18 residues. V gave up 2 bases and J gave up 2 bases, with 22 bases separating them. This CDR3 is CASSLNFGAGRSAYEQYF. Here the CDR3 DNA reads TGTGCCAGCAGCTTAAATTTCGGGGCGGGGCGATCTGCCTACGAGCAGTACTTC. Full variable domain (outside the CDR3, taken from reference TRBV11-3 and TRBJ2-7): EAGVVQSPRYKIIEKKQPVAFWCNPISGHNTLYWYLQNLGQGPELLIRYENEEAVDDSQLPKDRFSAERLKGVDSTLKIQPAELGDSAVYLCASSLNFGAGRSAYEQYFGPGTRLTVT.

V and J are TRBV6-1 and TRBJ2-6; tentative D call: TRBD2 (6 bases). The CDR3 runs 14 residues. Germline V lookup: CDR1 MNHNS, CDR2 SASEGT. V was pared by 6 bases and J by 4 bases, with 10 bases between. Here the CDR3 reads CASSGGDGANVLTF. The CDR3 bases are TGTGCCAGCAGCGGGGGAGACGGGGCCAACGTCCTGACTTTC.

The chain carries TRBV29-1 and TRBJ1-1; D perhaps matches TRBD1 (5 bases). V lost 7 bases to trimming and J lost 0 bases, with 15 bases between them. Germline assignment: CDR1 SQVTM and CDR2 ANQGSEA. The CDR3 has 14 residues. The CDR3 DNA reads as TGCAGCGCCGAGGGACGGACTATGAACACTGAAGCTTTCTTT. Translation: CSAEGRTMNTEAFF.

The chain has TRBV2 and TRBJ1-2, with D uncertain. Germline CDR1 SNHLY, CDR2 FYNNEI. There are 12 residues in the CDR3. The ends were cut back, 9 bases at V and 4 bases at J, with 12 bases in the middle. CDR3 amino acids: CASRGMVYGYTF. The CDR3, as DNA: TGTGCCAGTCGAGGGATGGTCTATGGCTACACCTTC.

The genes are TRBV6-6 and TRBJ1-1; no firm D call. Trimming cost V 5 bases and J 5 bases, with 9 bases left between them. The CDR3 is 12 amino acids. Germline CDR1 MNHNY, CDR2 SVGAGI (reference sequence). CDR3 protein: CASSEGWTEAFF. The CDR3 DNA reads as TGTGCCAGCAGTGAGGGATGGACTGAAGCTTTCTTT.

The CDR3 loop reads CSVGREWGEAFF. CDR3 bases: TGCAGCGTAGGGCGGGAATGGGGTGAAGCTTTCTTT. The rearrangement links TRBV29-1 to TRBJ1-1, with unresolved D. In germline, CDR1 is SQVTM, CDR2 ANQGSEA. The V gene lost 6 bases and the J gene lost 7 bases, with 15 bases spanning the gap. The CDR3 runs to 12 residues.

This chain joins TRBV6-1 and TRBJ2-1; D is undetermined. This CDR3 contains 15 residues. V was cut by 0 bases and J by 0 bases, with 6 bases left in between. Germline CDR1 reads MNHNS; CDR2 reads SASEGT. Here the CDR3 DNA reads TGTGCCAGCAGTGAAGCGACGGGCTCCTACAATGAGCAGTTCTTC. Protein product: CASSEATGSYNEQFF.

The chain combines TRBV4-3 with TRBJ1-6; D is unresolved. V was pared by 0 bases and J by 0 bases, with 9 bases between. This CDR3 comprises 17 residues. Germline V gene data show CDR1 as LGHNA and CDR2 as YSLEER. The CDR3 DNA is TGCGCCAGCAGCCAAGATACCCCCTACTCCTATAATTCACCCCTCCACTTT. Its translation: CASSQDTPYSYNSPLHF.

The chain is built from TRBV27 and TRBJ2-1, with 10 positions matching TRBD2. Germline loops: CDR1 MNHEY, CDR2 SMNVEV (reference sequence). The V segment lost 6 bases and the J segment 3 bases; nucleotides outside the gene matches: 5. This CDR3 contains 15 residues. The CDR3 DNA reads as TGTGCCAGCAGACCCAGCGGGGGGGACTACAATGAGCAGTTCTTC. Translated: CASRPSGGDYNEQFF.

The V gene is TRBV2, the J gene TRBJ2-3; weak D call: TRBD1 (5 bases). This CDR3 spans 14 amino acids. The ends were cut back, 7 bases at V and 3 bases at J, with 14 bases in the middle. Germline values: CDR1 SNHLY, CDR2 FYNNEI. CDR3 residues: CASTGQGRTDTQYF. The CDR3, as DNA: TGTGCCAGCACGGGCCAGGGTAGGACAGATACGCAGTATTTT.

The chain uses TRBV5-1 and TRBJ1-2, with 8 bases fitting TRBD1. V was pared by 4 bases and J by 4 bases, with 6 bases of the junction left unmatched. CDR1 SGHRS and CDR2 YFSETQ come from the germline V gene. The CDR3 has 14 residues. The chain's CDR3 is CASSRGQGAYGYTF. CDR3 bases: TGCGCCAGCAGCCGCGGACAGGGAGCCTATGGCTACACCTTC.

This clone showed up just a few times. The chain recombines TRBV25-1 with TRBJ2-5; 13 bases match TRBD2. This CDR3 is built from 16 residues. Germline CDR1 is MGHDK and CDR2 is SYGVNS. V shed 0 bases, J shed 4 bases, and the junction held 2 bases outside the gene matches. CDR3 in DNA: TGTGCCAGCAGTGAATATCGACTAGCGGGGGGAGAGACCCAGTACTTC. It yields the protein CASSEYRLAGGETQYF.

The chain links TRBV19 to TRBJ2-1, with TRBD1 identical over 7 bases. The ends lost 6 bases at V and 4 bases at J; junction bases unmatched: 9. The CDR3 covers 15 residues. The germline CDR1 and CDR2 sequences are LNHDA and SQIVND (reference sequence). This CDR3 is CASRQGSLLYNEQFF. The CDR3 nucleotides are TGTGCCAGTAGACAGGGGTCGCTTTTATACAATGAGCAGTTCTTC.

The chain links TRBV27 to TRBJ2-7, with 7 bases lining up with TRBD1. V shed 8 bases and J 4 bases; nucleotides not matched to a gene: 5. The CDR3 has 12 residues. Germline assignment: CDR1 MNHEY and CDR2 SMNVEV (reference sequence). This chain's CDR3 is CASYDRVYEQYF. The CDR3, as DNA: TGTGCCAGCTACGACAGGGTGTACGAGCAGTACTTC.

This chain joins TRBV7-9 and TRBJ1-3, with D maybe TRBD1 (6 bases). The CDR3 is 16 amino acids. In germline, CDR1 is SEHNR, CDR2 FQNEAQ (reference sequence). V lost 4 bases and J lost 0, with 13 bases in between. The DNA of the CDR3 is TGTGCCAGCAGCTCAGAGGCAGGGGTCTCTGGAAACACCATATATTTT. Its protein is CASSSEAGVSGNTIYF.

V and J are TRBV6-1 and TRBJ1-2; 7 positions agree with TRBD1. This CDR3 region has 14 residues. Looked up from germline, CDR1 is MNHNS and CDR2 is SASEGT. The V gene end was trimmed by 9 bases and the J gene end by 5 bases; junction bases not matched to a gene: 12. In DNA form, the CDR3 reads TGTGCCAGTGGGTATACCGGGACAGAATATGGCTACACCTTC. Its protein product is CASGYTGTEYGYTF.

The V call is TRBV5-1, the J call TRBJ2-5, with D tentatively TRBD2 (6 bases). The germline V gene encodes CDR1 SGHRS and CDR2 YFSETQ. This CDR3 is built from 13 residues. Trimming took off 3 bases at V and 7 bases at J, with 13 bases between the two ends. The CDR3 region has the DNA TGCGCCAGCAGCTCGGCGGGACCGGGGACCCAGTACTTC. This gives the protein CASSSAGPGTQYF.

The chain has TRBV4-3 and TRBJ2-5; 8 bases match TRBD2. J gave up 2 bases and V 1 base, and 12 bases lay outside the gene matches. CDR1 and CDR2 (germline): LGHNA, YSLEER. This CDR3 has 18 residues. DNA for the CDR3: TGCGCCAGCAGCCAAGTGCGAGTAGGCGGGGGGTTTCAAGAGACCCAGTACTTC. As protein: CASSQVRVGGGFQETQYF.

The chain combines TRBV9 with TRBJ1-4; D is ambiguous. The CDR3 runs 15 residues. V lost 3 bases and J lost 8, with 17 bases in between. Per germline, CDR1 SGDLS and CDR2 YYNGEE. Written as DNA, the CDR3 is TGTGCCAGCAGCGCAGACGGGCCCCGAGGGGAAAAACTGTTTTTT. It specifies CASSADGPRGEKLFF.

This chain joins TRBV4-3 and TRBJ2-3, with D possibly matching TRBD2 (7 bases). The CDR3 length is 16 residues. The V and J ends lost 0 bases and 2 bases respectively, with 12 bases between them. Germline assignment: CDR1 LGHNA and CDR2 YSLEER. This chain's CDR3 is CASSQDLGGATDTQYF. The DNA of the CDR3 is TGCGCCAGCAGCCAAGATTTGGGGGGGGCCACAGATACGCAGTATTTT.